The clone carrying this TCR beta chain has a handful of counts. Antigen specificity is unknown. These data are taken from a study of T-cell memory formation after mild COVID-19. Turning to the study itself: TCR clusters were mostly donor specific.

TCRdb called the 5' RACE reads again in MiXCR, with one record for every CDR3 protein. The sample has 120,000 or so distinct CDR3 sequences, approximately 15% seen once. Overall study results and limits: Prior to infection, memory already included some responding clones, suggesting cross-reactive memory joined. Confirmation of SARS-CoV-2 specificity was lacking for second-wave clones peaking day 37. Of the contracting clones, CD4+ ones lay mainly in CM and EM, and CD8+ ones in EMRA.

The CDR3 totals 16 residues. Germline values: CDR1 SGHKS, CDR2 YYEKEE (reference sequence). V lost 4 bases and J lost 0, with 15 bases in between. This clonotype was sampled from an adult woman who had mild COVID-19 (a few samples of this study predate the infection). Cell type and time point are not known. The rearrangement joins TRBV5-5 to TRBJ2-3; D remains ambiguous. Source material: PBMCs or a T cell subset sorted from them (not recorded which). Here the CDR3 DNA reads TGTGCCAGCAGCGGCTCCTGGGCGGCAAGCACAGATACGCAGTATTTT. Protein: CASSGSWAASTDTQYF.